The present T cell receptor (beta chain) was sequenced within a study of early T cells in non-severe SARS-CoV-2 infection. Study background: Chains stayed unpaired after sequencing of bulk RNA from unsorted whole blood.

Attached unique molecular identifiers marked individual cDNA molecules. TCRdb recomputed calls from the 5' RACE reads with MiXCR, one row per CDR3 protein. Here the sample spans roughly 25,000 distinct CDR3 sequences, approximately 3.9% being singletons. V shed 1 base and J 2 bases; nucleotides not matched to a gene: 8. Per germline, CDR1 KGHSH and CDR2 LQKENI. The CDR3 contains 17 residues. Findings of the study overall: The matching step, a VDJdb search, favored anti-spike CD8 responses and missed private and CD4 specificities.

This clonotype was recorded a few times. What it recognizes is unknown. Sequenced: whole blood. This sequence originates from an adult who was a healthcare worker with PCR-confirmed SARS-CoV-2 infection or an uninfected control (not recorded which). The chain uses TRBV18 and TRBJ2-7, with 10 bases that match TRBD2. The CDR3: CASSPRASAGGPYEQYF. CDR3 in DNA: TGTGCCAGCTCACCACGGGCCTCAGCGGGAGGGCCCTACGAGCAGTACTTC.